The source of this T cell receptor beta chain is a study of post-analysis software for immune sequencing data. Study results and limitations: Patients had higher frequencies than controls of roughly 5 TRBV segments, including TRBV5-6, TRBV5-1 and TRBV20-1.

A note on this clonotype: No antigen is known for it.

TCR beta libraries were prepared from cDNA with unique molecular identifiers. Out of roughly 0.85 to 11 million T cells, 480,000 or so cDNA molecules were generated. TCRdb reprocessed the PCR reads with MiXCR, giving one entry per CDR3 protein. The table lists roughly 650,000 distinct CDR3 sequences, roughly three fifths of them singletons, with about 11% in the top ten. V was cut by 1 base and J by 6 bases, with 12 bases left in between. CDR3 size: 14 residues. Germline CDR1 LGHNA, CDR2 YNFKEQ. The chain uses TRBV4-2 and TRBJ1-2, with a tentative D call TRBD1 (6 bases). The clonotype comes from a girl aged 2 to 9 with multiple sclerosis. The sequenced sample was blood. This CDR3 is CASSQGRGPNGYTF. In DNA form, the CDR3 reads TGTGCCAGCAGCCAAGGCAGGGGCCCCAATGGCTACACCTTC.